These T cell receptor beta chains were read from a single sample in a study of blood T cell repertoires in COVID-19. The table came from immunoSEQ multiplex PCR; TCRdb's copy has only in-frame clones and leaves some out. This table holds fewer than 200,000 clones, 80% to 90% found once. The sample was peripheral blood. These receptors were obtained from a man between 18 and 35 years old who had recovered from COVID-19. The CDR3 runs from the conserved cysteine through the conserved F or W. The order of the fields is J gene, D gene, V gene, CDR3 protein. A D gene is named only where the DNA matches it firmly.

TRBJ1-1,NA,TRBV5-1,CASSPLTGNTEAFF
TRBJ2-4,TRBD2,TRBV28,CASSTSGAPRNIQYF
TRBJ1-3,NA,TRBV5-1,CASSPIVGGAAGNTIYF
TRBJ2-1,NA,TRBV11-2,CASSLERGYNEQFF
TRBJ1-1,TRBD1,TRBV28,CASGQGREAFF
TRBJ1-2,TRBD1,TRBV5-6,CASSLGQGARGYTF
TRBJ2-1,TRBD2,TRBV4-3,CASSQDRGGRAYNEQFF
TRBJ2-1,TRBD1,TRBV3-1/TRBV3-2,CASRETGSYGEQFF
TRBJ2-5,NA,TRBV5-4,CASSLKQGQETQYF
TRBJ1-1,NA,TRBV28,CASLPTLGGRRNTEAFF
TRBJ2-3,TRBD2,TRBV29-1,CSVEAGWASGDTQYF
TRBJ1-6,NA,TRBV7-2,CASSLGSRVSPLHF
TRBJ2-7,NA,TRBV29-1,CSVEGSGAPYEQYF
TRBJ1-2,TRBD1,TRBV2,CASRRTGVDYGYTF
TRBJ2-3,TRBD2,TRBV28,CASSPRVSGSADTQYF
TRBJ2-1,NA,TRBV14,CASSQRQGSYNEQFF
TRBJ2-1,TRBD2,TRBV4-3,CASSQDLSSGRYNEQFF
TRBJ1-1,NA,TRBV5-4,CASSFAGGAEAFF
TRBJ2-7,TRBD2,TRBV27,CASSLILAGVYEQYF
TRBJ2-1,NA,TRBV10-2,CASSEVAPNNEQFF
TRBJ2-1,TRBD2,TRBV3-1/TRBV3-2,CASSQGSGGYNEQFF
TRBJ2-2,TRBD2,TRBV7-2,CASIPPGLAGGTGELFF
TRBJ2-3,NA,TRBV3-1/TRBV3-2,CASSQATGLPGGTQYF
TRBJ2-1,TRBD2,TRBV29-1,CSVELPSGRLDEQFF
TRBJ1-1,NA,TRBV30,CAREDRNTEAFF
TRBJ1-2,TRBD1,TRBV5-1,CASSRRQGTAGYTF
TRBJ2-3,NA,TRBV6-6,CASSLQGRSTDTQYF
TRBJ2-1,TRBD2,TRBV27,CASSAGTTPRKQFF
TRBJ1-2,NA,TRBV11-2,CASSSHNIGYTF
TRBJ2-1,NA,TRBV11-2,CASSLWSSGNSYNEQFF
TRBJ1-2,NA,TRBV6-5,CASSQGISAGYTF
TRBJ2-3,NA,TRBV10-3,CAISGQDTQYF
TRBJ2-7,TRBD1,TRBV6-6,CASSLRTGTSGLYEQYF
TRBJ1-4,NA,TRBV5-8,CASSVRNEKLFF
TRBJ1-5,NA,TRBV28,CASGSGQQPQHF
TRBJ2-1,TRBD2,TRBV11-2,CASSLWGGSSYNEQFF
TRBJ1-2,TRBD1,TRBV29-1,CSSGTGYGYTF
TRBJ2-5,TRBD1,TRBV6-2/TRBV6-3,CASSYRDRGWETQYF
TRBJ2-3,NA,TRBV20-1,CSASSNRADTQYF
TRBJ1-6,NA,TRBV28,CASTPGTGNNSPLHF
TRBJ2-7,NA,TRBV5-8,CASSLGGPSYEQYF
TRBJ2-5,TRBD2,TRBV6-5,CASTLAGGQETQYF
TRBJ1-2,NA,TRBV6-5,CASGRGPNYGYTF
TRBJ1-2,NA,TRBV28,CASTQTATYGYTF
TRBJ1-5,TRBD1,TRBV5-6,CASSFQGTGGGHQPQHF
TRBJ1-1,TRBD1,TRBV3-1/TRBV3-2,CASSHTGTGGDEAFF
TRBJ2-2,NA,TRBV24-1,CATSDGGGTGELFF
TRBJ2-7,TRBD2,TRBV7-2,CASSLRLAGTYEQYF
TRBJ1-2,NA,TRBV28,CAVDSDSNYGYTF
TRBJ2-2,NA,TRBV19,CASSLTSASGELFF
TRBJ1-1,NA,TRBV10-3,CAISEGQLNTEAFF
TRBJ1-1,NA,TRBV5-4,CASSDNRAPEAFF
TRBJ2-1,NA,TRBV11-3,CASSLRASWDEQFF